This TCR beta chain is drawn from a study of vaccination and CD4 T cells after COVID-19. As for treatment: roughly 10-day PBMC culture with coronavirus spike peptide pools or control peptides (ViraFEST assay). Comment on this clonotype: Its antigen is unknown.

The Oncomine TCR Beta short-read assay was applied to DNA of cultured CD4+ T cells. TCRdb itself ran the PCR reads through MiXCR, one entry per CDR3 protein. In the table there are under 25,000 distinct CDR3 sequences, around 44% of which are singletons. V shed 0 bases and J shed 4 bases, with 7 bases lying between them. The CDR3 spans 13 residues. Looked up from germline, CDR1 is SGDLS and CDR2 is YYNGEE. Sequenced here: CD4+ T cells from blood, cultured in vitro, sampled before SARS-CoV-2 vaccination. This clonotype originated in a human donor who had recovered from COVID-19. The rearrangement links TRBV9 to TRBJ2-5; no clear D. CDR3 amino acids: CASSVVFGETQYF. The CDR3 DNA sequence: TGTGCCAGCAGCGTAGTTTTCGGAGAGACCCAGTACTTC. The full variable domain, with the rest looked up from reference TRBV9 and TRBJ2-5, is DSGVTQTPKHLITATGQRVTLRCSPRSGDLSVYWYQQSLDQGLQFLIQYYNGEERAKGNILERFSAQQFPDLHSELNLSSLELGDSALYFCASSVVFGETQYFGPGTRLLVL.